The entry below describes one T cell receptor (beta chain). This clonotype was counted a few times. The antigen this receptor binds is unknown. No much larger clone exists at a distance of one base, and base qualities are not known. The library was built by means of PCR. The sample was run on an Illumina HiSeq 2500. To reduce PCR and sequencing biases, unique molecular identifiers were incorporated into the TCR beta cDNA libraries. About 500,000 cDNA molecules were obtained for every 1 to 10 million input T cells, so each molecule roughly corresponded to one T cell. The patient libraries were prepared and sequenced using the same protocol as the earlier healthy control dataset. Samples belonging to the same batch were prepared together, multiplexed and sequenced on a shared HiSeq lane. Turning to the authors' computational methods: Raw barcoded reads were processed with MIGEC, discarding single-read molecular identifier groups before consensus assembly and CDR3 extraction. Clonotype tables were post-analysed with VDJtools, normalizing diversity by down-sampling all datasets to the smallest sample size. In repertoire overlap clustering, CDR3 amino acid sequences, but not nucleotide sequences, were matched to correct batch-related cross-sample contamination. In-frame beta chains were kept once TCRdb had trimmed the public reads at Q25 with fastp and called clones with MiXCR. Every distinct CDR3 protein forms one entry, paired with its most common genes and DNA. TCRdb, rather than the study authors, made the V and J calls. This sample holds about 680,000 distinct CDR3 sequences; around 64% were observed only once. The ten largest clones capture 10% to 12% of the sample.

To demonstrate the VDJtools post-analysis software, TCR beta repertoires were profiled from the peripheral blood of more than 10 young patients with multiple sclerosis. The multiple sclerosis patients were children and adolescents between roughly 6 and 16 years of age. The germline V gene (reference sequence) provides CDR1 DFQATT and CDR2 SNEGSKA. From the cysteine up to the phenylalanine, the CDR3 has a length of 16 residues. This entry keeps only the CDR3 DNA: 48 bases, framed from base 1. Trimming takes 0 bases from V and 0 bases from J, and the germline ends sit 13 bases apart. The data were obtained in a study of post-analysis software for immune sequencing data (dated by TCRdb to the mid-2010s). Study-wide context: Disease courses on record covered relapsing-remitting, secondary progressive and progressive-relapsing multiple sclerosis, though some patients had no subtype annotation. A subset of samples was prepared in parallel using single-end sample barcoding, then pooled and co-amplified after Illumina adapter ligation. The patient repertoires were set against eleven to twelve previously published healthy control repertoires from donors whose ages ranged from roughly 6 to 26 years. The study at large found these results: Normalized Chao1 diversity was significantly lower in multiple sclerosis patients than controls, suggesting substantial peripheral T-cell clonal expansion. The control group was slightly older than the multiple sclerosis patient group. Significantly higher frequencies in patients than in controls were found for five or six TRBV segments, including TRBV5-6, TRBV5-1 and TRBV20-1. Direct clustering with F measure revealed strong co-clustering of samples prepared in the same batch, which led to a batch-effect correction.

The source is a girl aged 2-10 years with multiple sclerosis. The sample comprised blood. Recombination connected TRBV20-1 to TRBJ2-3; confidence is insufficient to name the D gene. For the CDR3, the sequence is CSARDRAITSTDTQYF. The sequence in DNA is TGCAGTGCTAGAGATCGGGCTATTACTAGCACAGATACGCAGTATTTT.